The rows below give T cell receptor beta chains drawn from one sample of a study of cytomegalovirus exposure and HLA in healthy donors. The table came from immunoSEQ multiplex PCR; TCRdb's copy has only in-frame clones and leaves some out. There are about 190,000 clones in the sample; approximately 81% occur only once, and around 4% lies in the top ten. The sample consisted of PBMCs. The receptors come from a man aged 45-65 years in good health and CMV-seronegative. Each CDR3 is given with its conserved first and last residue. D genes are given only for firm matches. A row's size may be missing; if present it is once, few, many or a size class.

v_gene: TRBV7-2
d_gene: -
abundance: -
j_gene: TRBJ1-1
CDR3aa: CASSFSGAYEAFF
CDR3nt: TGTGCCAGCAGCTTTAGTGGGGCTTATGAAGCTTTCTTT

v_gene: TRBV27
d_gene: -
abundance: -
j_gene: TRBJ2-2
CDR3aa: CASSPERVQLFF
CDR3nt: TGTGCCAGCAGTCCCGAGAGGGTGCAGCTGTTTTTT

v_gene: TRBV6-1
d_gene: TRBD2
abundance: -
j_gene: TRBJ2-5
CDR3aa: CASTSGGGETQYF
CDR3nt: TGTGCCAGCACCAGCGGGGGTGGTGAGACCCAGTACTTC

v_gene: TRBV6-6
d_gene: -
abundance: few
j_gene: TRBJ1-2
CDR3aa: CASSSTVPPRGYTF
CDR3nt: TGTGCCAGCAGTTCCACCGTTCCACCTCGGGGCTACACCTTC

v_gene: TRBV9
d_gene: -
abundance: -
j_gene: TRBJ2-2
CDR3aa: CASSPAKGFNTGELFF
CDR3nt: TGTGCCAGCAGCCCAGCGAAGGGGTTTAACACCGGGGAGCTGTTTTTT

v_gene: TRBV19
d_gene: TRBD2
abundance: -
j_gene: TRBJ2-5
CDR3aa: CASSTGTSGEETQYF
CDR3nt: TGTGCCAGTAGCACCGGGACTAGCGGGGAAGAGACCCAGTACTTC

v_gene: TRBV7-9
d_gene: -
abundance: -
j_gene: TRBJ2-7
CDR3aa: CSSSARGEQYF
CDR3nt: TGTTCCAGCAGCGCCCGCGGCGAGCAGTACTTC

v_gene: TRBV7-8
d_gene: -
abundance: -
j_gene: TRBJ1-1
CDR3aa: CASYRPGPEAFF
CDR3nt: TGTGCCAGTTACCGTCCTGGCCCTGAAGCTTTCTTT

v_gene: TRBV2
d_gene: -
abundance: -
j_gene: TRBJ1-1
CDR3aa: CATKWRDTEAFF
CDR3nt: TGTGCCACGAAGTGGAGGGACACTGAAGCTTTCTTT

v_gene: TRBV4-3
d_gene: -
abundance: few
j_gene: TRBJ2-5
CDR3aa: CASSQDRNRHKETQYF
CDR3nt: TGCGCCAGCAGCCAAGATCGTAACAGACATAAAGAGACCCAGTACTTC

v_gene: TRBV4-3
d_gene: -
abundance: few
j_gene: TRBJ2-7
CDR3aa: CASSQATGTYEQYF
CDR3nt: TGCGCCAGCAGCCAGGCCACGGGGACCTACGAGCAGTACTTC

v_gene: TRBV5-6
d_gene: -
abundance: -
j_gene: TRBJ2-3
CDR3aa: CASRLRAADTQYF
CDR3nt: TGTGCCAGCCGGCTCAGGGCGGCAGATACGCAGTATTTT

v_gene: TRBV10-3
d_gene: TRBD1
abundance: -
j_gene: TRBJ1-2
CDR3aa: CAISGDRAIKGYTF
CDR3nt: TGTGCCATCAGTGGGGACAGGGCCATCAAAGGCTACACCTTC

v_gene: TRBV4-3
d_gene: TRBD1
abundance: -
j_gene: TRBJ1-2
CDR3aa: CASSQSGQENYGYTF
CDR3nt: TGCGCCAGCAGCCAATCCGGACAGGAGAACTATGGCTACACCTTC

v_gene: TRBV6-5
d_gene: -
abundance: -
j_gene: TRBJ1-1
CDR3aa: CASKQGPNTEAFF
CDR3nt: TGTGCCAGTAAACAGGGCCCAAACACTGAAGCTTTCTTT

v_gene: TRBV18
d_gene: TRBD1
abundance: -
j_gene: TRBJ1-1
CDR3aa: CASSLGTAEAFF
CDR3nt: TGTGCCAGCTCACTGGGGACAGCTGAAGCTTTCTTT

v_gene: TRBV9
d_gene: -
abundance: -
j_gene: TRBJ1-4
CDR3aa: CASSVGPGGEKLFF
CDR3nt: TGTGCCAGCAGCGTAGGGCCCGGAGGGGAAAAACTGTTTTTT

v_gene: TRBV4-3
d_gene: TRBD2
abundance: -
j_gene: TRBJ2-3
CDR3aa: CARPGTSGDTGTDTQYF
CDR3nt: TGCGCCCGTCCCGGGACTAGCGGGGATACTGGCACAGATACGCAGTATTTT